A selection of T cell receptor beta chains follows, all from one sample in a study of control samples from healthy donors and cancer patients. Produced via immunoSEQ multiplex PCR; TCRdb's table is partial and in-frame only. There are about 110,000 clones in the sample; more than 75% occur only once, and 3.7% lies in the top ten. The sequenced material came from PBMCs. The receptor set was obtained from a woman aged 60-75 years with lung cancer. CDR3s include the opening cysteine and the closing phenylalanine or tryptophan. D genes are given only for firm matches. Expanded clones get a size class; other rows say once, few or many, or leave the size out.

CDR3: CASSPLTSGGAGDTQYF
DNA: TGCGCCAGCAGCCCATTGACTAGCGGGGGGGCGGGAGATACGCAGTATTTT
V: TRBV5-1
size: -
J: TRBJ2-3
D: TRBD2

CDR3: CASSQQAFWTDNSPLHF
DNA: TGTGCCAGCAGCCAGCAAGCTTTTTGGACAGACAATTCACCCCTCCACTTT
V: TRBV14
size: -
J: TRBJ1-6
D: -

CDR3: CATSDSGDRSGYTF
DNA: TGTGCCACCAGTGATTCGGGCGACAGGAGCGGCTACACCTTC
V: TRBV24-1
size: -
J: TRBJ1-2
D: -

CDR3: CASNVGFTDTQYF
DNA: TGTGCCAGTAATGTCGGATTCACAGATACGCAGTATTTT
V: TRBV19
size: -
J: TRBJ2-3
D: -

CDR3: CASTGGDAGPGSSYNSPLHF
DNA: TGTGCCAGCACCGGCGGCGACGCAGGACCCGGGAGCTCCTATAATTCACCCCTCCACTTT
V: TRBV2
size: -
J: TRBJ1-6
D: -

CDR3: CATSSLQGARDEKLFF
DNA: TGTGCCACCAGCAGCCTACAGGGGGCGAGGGATGAAAAACTGTTTTTT
V: TRBV15
size: once
J: TRBJ1-4
D: TRBD1

CDR3: CASSWSQGARITGELFF
DNA: TGCGCCAGCAGCTGGTCACAGGGGGCGCGGATCACCGGGGAGCTGTTTTTT
V: TRBV5-1
size: -
J: TRBJ2-2
D: TRBD1

CDR3: CASSFLTDTQYF
DNA: TGTGCCAGCAGCTTCCTCACAGATACGCAGTATTTT
V: TRBV7-2
size: -
J: TRBJ2-3
D: -

CDR3: CASSVGAGNYNEQFF
DNA: TGTGCCAGCAGCGTCGGAGCGGGAAACTACAATGAGCAGTTCTTC
V: TRBV9
size: -
J: TRBJ2-1
D: TRBD2

CDR3: CASSTYQNTEAFF
DNA: TGTGCCAGTAGTACCTACCAGAACACTGAAGCTTTCTTT
V: TRBV19
size: -
J: TRBJ1-1
D: -

CDR3: CASSDTGGYGYTF
DNA: TGTGCCAGCAGTGACACAGGGGGGTATGGCTACACCTTC
V: TRBV25-1
size: -
J: TRBJ1-2
D: TRBD1

CDR3: CASSPRWGWGEAFF
DNA: TGTGCCAGCAGCCCGCGGTGGGGGTGGGGTGAAGCTTTCTTT
V: TRBV7-2
size: -
J: TRBJ1-1
D: -

CDR3: CASSPGTPPNEQFF
DNA: TGTGCCAGCAGCCCCGGGACTCCCCCCAATGAGCAGTTCTTC
V: TRBV7-9
size: -
J: TRBJ2-1
D: -

CDR3: CASSTRALNTEAFF
DNA: TGTGCCAGCAGCACCCGGGCCCTGAACACTGAAGCTTTCTTT
V: TRBV7-2
size: -
J: TRBJ1-1
D: -

CDR3: CASSSSGIDLGGVNVLTF
DNA: TGTGCCAGCAGCTCCAGCGGGATAGATCTTGGTGGGGTCAACGTCCTGACTTTC
V: TRBV7-8
size: -
J: TRBJ2-6
D: TRBD2

CDR3: CASSQGYRGLGLSYEQYF
DNA: TGCGCCAGCAGCCAAGGCTATCGCGGTCTAGGGCTCTCCTACGAGCAGTACTTC
V: TRBV4-1
size: -
J: TRBJ2-7
D: -

CDR3: CASSHRDLNTEAFF
DNA: TGTGCCAGCAGCCATAGGGACTTGAACACTGAAGCTTTCTTT
V: TRBV3-1/TRBV3-2
size: once
J: TRBJ1-1
D: -

CDR3: CASSQPTGGVRQPQHF
DNA: TGCGCCAGCAGCCAGCCGACAGGGGGAGTTCGTCAGCCCCAGCATTTT
V: TRBV4-1
size: -
J: TRBJ1-5
D: TRBD1

CDR3: CASSQDSGGFYGYTF
DNA: TGTGCCAGCAGCCAAGATTCGGGGGGTTTCTATGGCTACACCTTC
V: TRBV4-2
size: -
J: TRBJ1-2
D: -

CDR3: CASSQAAALAGVNEQFF
DNA: TGTGCCAGCAGCCAGGCCGCGGCCCTAGCGGGAGTAAATGAGCAGTTCTTC
V: TRBV4-2
size: -
J: TRBJ2-1
D: TRBD2

CDR3: CASSPRTSGSYEQYF
DNA: TGTGCCAGTAGTCCAAGGACTAGCGGCTCCTACGAGCAGTACTTC
V: TRBV19
size: -
J: TRBJ2-7
D: TRBD2

CDR3: CASSTYRGGNTEAFF
DNA: TGTGCCAGTAGCACGTACAGGGGGGGGAACACTGAAGCTTTCTTT
V: TRBV19
size: -
J: TRBJ1-1
D: TRBD1

CDR3: CASSLGDSQYNEQFF
DNA: TGTGCTAGCAGCTTAGGGGACAGCCAATACAATGAGCAGTTCTTC
V: TRBV7-7
size: -
J: TRBJ2-1
D: TRBD1

CDR3: CASTEGQGWDSPLHF
DNA: TGTGCCAGTACCGAGGGACAGGGGTGGGATTCACCCCTCCACTTT
V: TRBV19
size: -
J: TRBJ1-6
D: TRBD1

CDR3: CASSQGPSRLAGNSYEQYF
DNA: TGTGCCAGCAGCCAGGGCCCCTCTCGACTAGCGGGGAACTCCTACGAGCAGTACTTC
V: TRBV4-2
size: -
J: TRBJ2-7
D: TRBD2

CDR3: CASGLGTSGYNEQFF
DNA: TGTGCTAGTGGTCTAGGGACTAGCGGATACAATGAGCAGTTCTTC
V: TRBV12-5
size: -
J: TRBJ2-1
D: TRBD2

CDR3: CASSLELTSNQPQHF
DNA: TGTGCCAGCAGCTTAGAACTTACTAGCAATCAGCCCCAGCATTTT
V: TRBV7-2
size: few
J: TRBJ1-5
D: -

CDR3: CASNTETEQYF
DNA: TGTGCCAGCAATACAGAAACAGAGCAGTACTTC
V: TRBV6-6
size: -
J: TRBJ2-7
D: -

CDR3: CASSSSPNTEAFF
DNA: TGTGCTAGCAGTTCTAGTCCAAACACTGAAGCTTTCTTT
V: TRBV7-7
size: -
J: TRBJ1-1
D: -

CDR3: CASSLSPTHSTDTQYF
DNA: TGTGCCAGCAGCCTGTCTCCCACACATAGCACAGATACGCAGTATTTT
V: TRBV5-5
size: -
J: TRBJ2-3
D: -

CDR3: CAWSVPGVAFF
DNA: TGTGCCTGGAGTGTACCCGGGGTAGCTTTCTTT
V: TRBV30
size: -
J: TRBJ1-1
D: -

CDR3: CASSLAVEQFF
DNA: TGCGCCAGCAGCTTGGCCGTTGAGCAGTTCTTC
V: TRBV5-1
size: -
J: TRBJ2-1
D: -

CDR3: CASSVEDGRAFDTQYF
DNA: TGTGCCAGCAGCGTAGAGGACGGGAGGGCCTTCGATACGCAGTATTTT
V: TRBV9
size: -
J: TRBJ2-3
D: TRBD2

CDR3: CASTSRGLAGTDTQYF
DNA: TGTGCCAGCACCTCCCGGGGACTAGCGGGAACAGATACGCAGTATTTT
V: TRBV28
size: -
J: TRBJ2-3
D: TRBD2

CDR3: CATSMPGETDTQYF
DNA: TGTGCCACCAGCATGCCAGGGGAAACAGATACGCAGTATTTT
V: TRBV15
size: -
J: TRBJ2-3
D: -

CDR3: CATSDFQLGPGMNTEAFF
DNA: TGTGCCACCAGTGATTTCCAATTGGGTCCAGGAATGAACACTGAAGCTTTCTTT
V: TRBV24-1
size: -
J: TRBJ1-1
D: -

CDR3: CASSLRTGPANEQYF
DNA: TGTGCCAGCAGCTTAAGGACAGGGCCCGCCAACGAGCAGTACTTC
V: TRBV5-6
size: -
J: TRBJ2-7
D: TRBD1

CDR3: CASSPYLPGQGAENTEAFF
DNA: TGTGCCAGCTCACCGTATCTACCGGGACAGGGGGCGGAGAACACTGAAGCTTTCTTT
V: TRBV18
size: -
J: TRBJ1-1
D: TRBD1

CDR3: CASSQGVGGAPPEAFF
DNA: TGTGCCAGCAGCCAAGGCGTAGGGGGGGCGCCCCCTGAAGCTTTCTTT
V: TRBV4-2
size: -
J: TRBJ1-1
D: -

CDR3: CASSQATGGPSPLHF
DNA: TGCGCCAGCAGCCAAGCAACAGGGGGACCTTCACCCCTCCACTTT
V: TRBV4-1
size: -
J: TRBJ1-6
D: TRBD1

CDR3: CASSLAFVNTEAFF
DNA: TGTGCCAGCAGCTTAGCTTTTGTGAACACTGAAGCTTTCTTT
V: TRBV11-2
size: -
J: TRBJ1-1
D: -

CDR3: CASSYSGSQAFF
DNA: TGTGCCAGCAGTTACTCGGGCAGTCAAGCTTTCTTT
V: TRBV6-2/TRBV6-3
size: -
J: TRBJ1-1
D: -

CDR3: CASSSSVLNEQFF
DNA: TGTGCCAGCAGCTCCTCCGTCCTCAATGAGCAGTTCTTC
V: TRBV7-2
size: -
J: TRBJ2-1
D: -

CDR3: CASRYAGGRLETQYF
DNA: TGTGCCAGCAGATACGCGGGGGGGAGGTTGGAGACCCAGTACTTC
V: TRBV5-4
size: -
J: TRBJ2-5
D: TRBD2

CDR3: CASSQDSGTGDYYEQYF
DNA: TGTGCCAGCAGCCAAGACTCCGGGACAGGGGACTACTACGAGCAGTACTTC
V: TRBV4-2
size: -
J: TRBJ2-7
D: TRBD1

CDR3: CASSVSGGTNEKLFF
DNA: TGTGCCAGCAGCGTTTCGGGCGGCACTAATGAAAAACTGTTTTTT
V: TRBV2
size: -
J: TRBJ1-4
D: -

CDR3: CASSQLTLNYGYTF
DNA: TGCGCCAGCAGCCAATTAACACTTAACTATGGCTACACCTTC
V: TRBV4-1
size: -
J: TRBJ1-2
D: -

CDR3: CASSLAQGYEQYF
DNA: TGTGCCAGCAGCTTGGCGCAGGGCTACGAGCAGTACTTC
V: TRBV13
size: -
J: TRBJ2-7
D: -

CDR3: CASSKRALNEQYF
DNA: TGTGCCAGCAGTAAAAGGGCCTTAAACGAGCAGTACTTC
V: TRBV12-3/TRBV12-4
size: -
J: TRBJ2-7
D: -

CDR3: CASSLAHGNQPQHF
DNA: TGTGCCAGCAGCTTAGCGCATGGGAATCAGCCCCAGCATTTT
V: TRBV7-8
size: -
J: TRBJ1-5
D: -

CDR3: CASSLTQRVALNSPLHF
DNA: TGTGCCAGCAGTTTAACCCAGCGGGTGGCCTTAAATTCACCCCTCCACTTT
V: TRBV27
size: -
J: TRBJ1-6
D: -

CDR3: CASSPRPPAETQYF
DNA: TGTGCCAGCAGTCCCCGGCCACCGGCGGAGACCCAGTACTTC
V: TRBV25-1
size: -
J: TRBJ2-5
D: -

CDR3: CASSLRSTGKSSGNTIYF
DNA: TGTGCCAGCAGCTTACGGAGTACAGGCAAAAGCTCTGGAAACACCATATATTTT
V: TRBV7-6
size: -
J: TRBJ1-3
D: -

CDR3: CASSSFIEPTNEQFF
DNA: TGTGCCAGCAGCTCTTTCATAGAGCCGACGAATGAGCAGTTCTTC
V: TRBV7-2
size: -
J: TRBJ2-1
D: -

CDR3: CASSVDGGSSGNTIYF
DNA: TGTGCCAGCAGCGTAGACGGGGGAAGCTCTGGAAACACCATATATTTT
V: TRBV9
size: -
J: TRBJ1-3
D: -

CDR3: CASSELGMNTEAFF
DNA: TGTGCCAGCAGTGAGTTGGGAATGAACACTGAAGCTTTCTTT
V: TRBV2
size: -
J: TRBJ1-1
D: -

CDR3: CASSLSSSNTEAFF
DNA: TGTGCCAGCAGCTTATCCAGTTCGAACACTGAAGCTTTCTTT
V: TRBV7-9
size: -
J: TRBJ1-1
D: -